These 15 T cell receptor beta chains were all obtained from the same sample, sequenced in a study of blood T cell repertoires in COVID-19. Profiling relied on immunoSEQ multiplex PCR, and the TCRdb table lists in-frame clones only, not all of them. Of 120,000 or so clones detected, 70% to 90% appear once; the ten largest clones hold roughly 7.6%. Input material: peripheral blood. All receptors come from a man aged 50 to 60 with acute or convalescent COVID-19.

This clone was observed a single time. The chain employs TRBV5-1 and TRBJ2-3; D unclear. V lost 4 bases and J 3 bases, leaving 18 bases between the germline ends. Germline V gene data show CDR1 as SGHRS and CDR2 as YFSETQ. The CDR3 sequence is 16 residues long. The CDR3 coding sequence is TGCGCCAGCAGCCCAACTATCGCGCGTGAAACAGATACGCAGTATTTT. Amino acids: CASSPTIARETDTQYF.

The rearrangement uses TRBV12-3 or TRBV12-4 and TRBJ1-2, with no clear D. The CDR3 consists of 12 residues. Deletions cut 7 bases from V and 7 bases from J, with 13 bases between. The CDR3 is CASNGQAGGYTF. For the CDR3, the DNA is TGTGCCAGCAACGGCCAGGCTGGTGGCTACACCTTC.

V usage is TRBV2 and J usage is TRBJ2-7; 13 bases agree with TRBD2. The CDR3 has 18 residues. The V gene end was trimmed by 2 bases and the J gene end by 0 bases; junction bases not matched to a gene: 7. In germline, CDR1 is SNHLY, CDR2 FYNNEI. DNA of the CDR3: TGTGCCAGCAGTGAAAGGGGACTAGCGGGAATTAGCTCCTACGAGCAGTACTTC. It encodes CASSERGLAGISSYEQYF.

The table lists this clone with a few counts. The V gene is TRBV6-5, the J gene TRBJ1-6; D perhaps matches TRBD1 (5 bases). The V gene's germline CDR1 is MNHEY and CDR2 SVGAGI. The CDR3 extends over 13 amino acids. The ends were cut back, 6 bases at V and 7 bases at J, with 10 bases in the middle. This chain's CDR3 is CASRGRGNSPLHF. CDR3 coding DNA: TGTGCCAGCAGAGGGAGGGGAAATTCACCCCTCCACTTT.

This sequence joins TRBV10-3 and TRBJ2-3; the match to TRBD2 covers 10 bases. Unmatched junction bases numbered 1, after V lost 2 bases and J lost 2 bases. The length of the CDR3 is 15 residues. CDR1 is ENHRY, CDR2 SYGVKD, per germline. CDR3 loop: CAISELAGDTDTQYF. CDR3 in DNA: TGTGCCATCAGTGAGCTAGCGGGGGACACAGATACGCAGTATTTT.

V gene TRBV9 combines with J gene TRBJ2-3, with 9 nucleotides matching TRBD2. The CDR3 spans 18 residues. Germline V gene lookup returns CDR1 SGDLS and CDR2 YYNGEE. Losses at the gene ends were 1 base for V and 0 bases for J; bases not matched to a gene: 9. In nucleotides, the CDR3 is TGTGCCAGCAGCGTAAGGTCTAGCGGGATTACTAGCACAGATACGCAGTATTTT. Its translation is CASSVRSSGITSTDTQYF.

The chain joins TRBV5-1 to TRBJ1-3; D is undetermined. Germline lookup yields CDR1 SGHRS and CDR2 YFSETQ. V lost 0 bases and J 2 bases, leaving 9 bases between the germline ends. This CDR3 region has 15 residues. The CDR3: CASSLAPETGNTIYF. The CDR3 DNA is TGCGCCAGCAGCTTGGCTCCTGAGACTGGAAACACCATATATTTT.

The V gene is TRBV3-1 (or the pseudogene TRBV3-2), the J gene TRBJ2-1; TRBD2 matches 7 bases. Germline values: CDR1 LGHDT, CDR2 YNNKEL (reference sequence). The CDR3 length is 17 residues. Unmatched junction bases numbered 17, after V lost 2 bases and J lost 10 bases. CDR3 coding DNA: TGTGCCAGCAGCCAAAATTTTAGGCTAGCGGAGGCTAACGAGCAGTTCTTC. It codes for CASSQNFRLAEANEQFF.

The rearrangement joins TRBV19 to TRBJ2-1; 15 nucleotides match TRBD2. Germline CDR1 is LNHDA and CDR2 is SQIVND (reference sequence). The CDR3 runs 16 residues. J lost 9 bases, V lost 5 bases, and 8 bases had no gene match. In DNA, the CDR3 is TGTGCCAGTAGTGCGGGACTAGCGGGAGGTAAAAGTGAGCAGTTCTTC. It specifies CASSAGLAGGKSEQFF.

The chain is built from TRBV5-1 and TRBJ2-2, with D possibly TRBD1 on 6 matching bases. CDR1 is SGHRS, CDR2 YFSETQ, per germline. This CDR3 has 15 amino acids. Trimming stripped 5 bases from V and 0 bases from J, with 11 bases between. The CDR3: CASRWTVPNTGELFF. The CDR3 coding sequence is TGCGCCAGCAGATGGACAGTCCCGAACACCGGGGAGCTGTTTTTT.

The V and J genes are TRBV5-1 and TRBJ2-1; 14 bases align to TRBD2. The CDR3 runs 17 residues. Germline values: CDR1 SGHRS, CDR2 YFSETQ. Unmatched junction bases numbered 7, after V lost 2 bases and J lost 6 bases. The CDR3 here is CASSLASGLAGANEQFF. The CDR3 DNA sequence: TGCGCCAGCAGCTTAGCCTCGGGACTAGCGGGAGCCAATGAGCAGTTCTTC.

This chain joins TRBV5-5 and TRBJ2-1, with TRBD2 matching 7 bases. Trimming took 2 bases from V and 3 from J; bases not matched to a gene: 2. Germline assignment: CDR1 SGHKS and CDR2 YYEKEE (reference sequence). The CDR3 contains 14 residues. The CDR3 region has the DNA TGTGCCAGCAGCTTTCGCGGGAGCTACAATGAGCAGTTCTTC. It specifies CASSFRGSYNEQFF. Together with reference TRBV5-5 and TRBJ2-1, the CDR3 gives the full variable domain: DAGVTQSPTHLIKTRGQQVTLRCSPISGHKSVSWYQQVLGQGPQFIFQYYEKEERGRGNFPDRFSARQFPNYSSELNVNALLLGDSALYLCASSFRGSYNEQFFGPGTRLTVL.

This chain joins TRBV12-3 or TRBV12-4 and TRBJ1-6; 7 bases map to TRBD1. The CDR3 consists of 13 residues. V lost 6 bases to trimming and J lost 14 bases; unmatched junction nucleotides: 10. The CDR3 is CASRGTAVISLHF. CDR3 coding DNA: TGTGCCAGCAGGGGGACAGCCGTTATATCCCTCCACTTT.

This sequence joins TRBV11-2 and TRBJ1-2; 8 bases map to TRBD1. With V trimmed by 0 bases and J by 4 bases, 4 bases remained unmatched. From germline, CDR1 is SGHAT and CDR2 FQNNGV. This CDR3 is built from 15 residues. The CDR3 loop reads CASSLDQGATYGYTF. DNA for the CDR3: TGTGCCAGCAGCTTAGATCAGGGGGCGACCTATGGCTACACCTTC.

This chain uses TRBV11-2 with TRBJ2-1, with 10 nucleotides matching TRBD1. The germline V gene has CDR1 SGHAT and CDR2 FQNNGV. Trimming removed 5 bases from V and 12 bases from J; junction bases left unmatched: 1. The length of the CDR3 is 11 residues. CDR3 region: CASSRDRGQFF. The CDR3 DNA sequence: TGTGCCAGCAGCCGGGACAGGGGGCAGTTCTTC. Complete variable domain (other parts from reference TRBV11-2 and TRBJ2-1): EAGVAQSPRYKIIEKRQSVAFWCNPISGHATLYWYQQILGQGPKLLIQFQNNGVVDDSQLPKDRFSAERLKGVDSTLKIQPAKLEDSAVYLCASSRDRGQFFGPGTRLTVL.